The 10 T cell receptor beta chains in this list originate from one sample, sequenced in a study of blood T cell repertoires in COVID-19. Profiling relied on immunoSEQ multiplex PCR, and the TCRdb table lists in-frame clones only, not all of them. The sample has 500,000 or so clones; 75% to 90% are singletons. Material: PBMCs or T cells enriched from blood (not recorded which). These receptors all stem from a woman under 30 who had recovered from COVID-19.

To note about this clone: Distinct nucleotide sequences in the sample also encode this CDR3. The V gene is TRBV6-5, the J gene TRBJ2-1; TRBD2 is a possible D gene (6 bases). In germline, CDR1 is MNHEY, CDR2 SVGAGI. Trimming left V 6 bases short and J 7 bases short, with 10 bases between. The length of the CDR3 is 12 residues. The CDR3 is CASSPGGNEQFF. For the CDR3, the DNA is TGTGCCAGCAGCCCCGGAGGGAATGAGCAGTTCTTC.

The gene calls are TRBV2 and TRBJ1-5, with 8 positions matching TRBD1. The CDR3 sequence is 14 residues long. V was clipped by 6 bases and J by 5 bases; unmatched bases: 6. Germline assignment: CDR1 SNHLY and CDR2 FYNNEI. As DNA, the CDR3 is TGTGCCAGCAGCCGGACAGGGAGGGATCAGCCCCAGCATTTT. This translates into CASSRTGRDQPQHF.

The chain joins TRBV29-1 to TRBJ2-1, with D possibly TRBD1 on 6 matching bases. Germline V gene data show CDR1 as SQVTM and CDR2 as ANQGSEA. The CDR3 contains 12 residues. V was clipped by 5 bases and J by 7 bases, with 12 bases between them. CDR3 residues: CSVFRGYNEQFF. CDR3 DNA sequence: TGCAGCGTTTTTAGGGGGTATAATGAGCAGTTCTTC.

The CDR3 sequence: CASSVGGHSGNTIYF. CDR3 sequence (DNA): TGTGCCAGCAGCGTAGGGGGGCACTCTGGAAACACCATATATTTT. The gene calls are TRBV9 and TRBJ1-3; tentative D call: TRBD1 (6 bases). Deletions cut 0 bases from V and 0 bases from J, with 7 bases between. Germline lookup yields CDR1 SGDLS and CDR2 YYNGEE. This CDR3 comprises 15 residues.

The chain carries TRBV14 and TRBJ1-1; D gene ambiguous. Between the trimmed V and J ends, which lost 4 bases and 3 bases, there was a span of 9 bases. The CDR3 sequence is 13 residues long. The germline gives CDR1 SGHDN, CDR2 FVKESK. Here the CDR3 reads CASSPQVHTEAFF. DNA for the CDR3: TGTGCCAGCAGCCCTCAGGTACACACTGAAGCTTTCTTT.

This chain uses TRBV7-9 with TRBJ2-1; 13 nucleotides align to TRBD2. From germline, CDR1 is SEHNR and CDR2 FQNEAQ (reference sequence). The V gene end was trimmed by 1 base and the J gene end by 7 bases; junction bases not matched to a gene: 7. CDR3 length: 17 amino acids. The CDR3 coding sequence is TGTGCCAGCAGCTTAGGGCGGACTAGCGGGGGAATGAATGAGCAGTTCTTC. Amino acid sequence: CASSLGRTSGGMNEQFF.

The chain is built from TRBV2 and TRBJ2-5, with TRBD2 matching 7 bases. V trimming: 10 bases; J trimming: 3 bases; junction bases outside the gene matches: 8. Germline CDR1 and CDR2: SNHLY and FYNNEI. The length of the CDR3 is 13 residues. The CDR3 spells CANAGVREETQYF. In DNA form, the CDR3 reads TGTGCCAACGCGGGGGTGAGAGAAGAGACCCAGTACTTC.

This clone was observed a handful of times. The genes are TRBV12-3 or TRBV12-4 and TRBJ2-5, with D possibly being TRBD1 (6 bases). This CDR3 region has 12 residues. V was cut by 2 bases and J by 7 bases, with 8 bases left in between. CDR3 residues: CASSLRGGTQYF. The CDR3 nucleotides read TGTGCCAGCAGTTTACGAGGGGGGACCCAGTACTTC.

The J gene is TRBJ1-2, the V gene TRBV28; D not resolved. V lost 5 bases to trimming and J lost 8 bases, with 12 bases between them. CDR3 length: 12 residues. In germline, CDR1 is MDHEN, CDR2 SYDVKM. CDR3: CASSPPVRGYTF. CDR3 nucleotide sequence: TGTGCCAGCAGTCCTCCTGTTCGGGGCTACACCTTC.

This sequence joins TRBV29-1 and TRBJ2-7, with D possibly being TRBD1 (6 bases). Germline V gene data show CDR1 as SQVTM and CDR2 as ANQGSEA. This CDR3 is built from 12 residues. Between the trimmed V and J ends, which lost 6 bases and 5 bases, there was a span of 14 bases. The CDR3 sequence is CSVLTGINEQYF. The CDR3 DNA sequence: TGCAGCGTACTGACAGGAATCAACGAGCAGTACTTC.